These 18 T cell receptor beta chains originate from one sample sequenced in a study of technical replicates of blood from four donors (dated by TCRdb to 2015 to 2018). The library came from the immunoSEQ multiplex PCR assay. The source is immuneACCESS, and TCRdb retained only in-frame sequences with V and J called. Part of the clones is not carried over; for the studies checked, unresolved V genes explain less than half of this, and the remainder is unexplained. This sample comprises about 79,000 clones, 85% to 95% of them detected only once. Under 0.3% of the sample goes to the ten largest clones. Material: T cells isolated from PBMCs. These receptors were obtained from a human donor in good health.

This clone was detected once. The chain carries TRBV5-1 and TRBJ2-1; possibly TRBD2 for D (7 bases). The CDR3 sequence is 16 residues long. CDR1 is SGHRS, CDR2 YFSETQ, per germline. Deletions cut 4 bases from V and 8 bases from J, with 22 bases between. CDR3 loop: CASSQFEGGVTDEQFF. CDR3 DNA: TGCGCCAGCAGCCAATTTGAGGGGGGGGTAACGGATGAGCAGTTCTTC.

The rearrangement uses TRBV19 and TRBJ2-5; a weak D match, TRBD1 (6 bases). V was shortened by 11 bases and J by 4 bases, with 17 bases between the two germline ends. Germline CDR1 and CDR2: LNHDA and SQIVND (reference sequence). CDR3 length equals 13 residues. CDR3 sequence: CAVGGANGETQYF. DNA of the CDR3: TGTGCCGTAGGGGGAGCGAATGGAGAGACCCAGTACTTC.

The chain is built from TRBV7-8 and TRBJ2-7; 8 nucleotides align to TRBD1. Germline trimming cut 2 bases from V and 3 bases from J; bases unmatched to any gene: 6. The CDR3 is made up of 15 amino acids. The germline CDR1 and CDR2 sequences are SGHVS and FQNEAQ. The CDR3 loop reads CASSLIGTGFYEQYF. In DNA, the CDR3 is TGTGCCAGCAGCTTAATCGGGACAGGATTCTACGAGCAGTACTTC. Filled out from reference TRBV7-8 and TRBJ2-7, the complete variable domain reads GAGVSQSPRYKVAKRGQDVALRCDPISGHVSLFWYQQALGQGPEFLTYFQNEAQLDKSGLPSDRFFAERPEGSVSTLKIQRTQQEDSAVYLCASSLIGTGFYEQYFGPGTRLTVT.

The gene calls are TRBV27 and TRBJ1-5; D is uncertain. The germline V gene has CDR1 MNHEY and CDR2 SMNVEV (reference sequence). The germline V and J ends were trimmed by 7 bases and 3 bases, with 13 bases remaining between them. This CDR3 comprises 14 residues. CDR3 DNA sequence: TGTGCCAGCAAGGAGGGCGCCTTCAATCAGCCCCAGCATTTT. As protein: CASKEGAFNQPQHF.

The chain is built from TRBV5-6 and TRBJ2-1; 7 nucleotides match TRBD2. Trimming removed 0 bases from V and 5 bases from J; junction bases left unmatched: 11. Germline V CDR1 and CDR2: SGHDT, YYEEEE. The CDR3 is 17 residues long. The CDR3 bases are TGTGCCAGCAGCTTGGATGGTAGCGGGTGGGGTCACAATGAGCAGTTCTTC. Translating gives CASSLDGSGWGHNEQFF.

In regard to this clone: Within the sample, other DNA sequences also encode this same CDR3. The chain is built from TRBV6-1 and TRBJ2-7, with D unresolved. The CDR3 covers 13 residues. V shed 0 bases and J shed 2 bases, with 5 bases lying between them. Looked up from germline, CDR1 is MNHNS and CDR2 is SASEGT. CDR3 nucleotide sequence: TGTGCCAGCAGTGAAGCTAGCACCTACGAGCAGTACTTC. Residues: CASSEASTYEQYF.

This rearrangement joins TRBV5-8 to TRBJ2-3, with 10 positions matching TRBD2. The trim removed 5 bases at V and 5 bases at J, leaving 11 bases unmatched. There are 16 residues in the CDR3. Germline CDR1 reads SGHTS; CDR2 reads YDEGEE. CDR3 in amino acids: CASSRNLAGAIDTQYF. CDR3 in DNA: TGTGCCAGCAGTCGGAACCTAGCGGGGGCTATAGATACGCAGTATTTT.

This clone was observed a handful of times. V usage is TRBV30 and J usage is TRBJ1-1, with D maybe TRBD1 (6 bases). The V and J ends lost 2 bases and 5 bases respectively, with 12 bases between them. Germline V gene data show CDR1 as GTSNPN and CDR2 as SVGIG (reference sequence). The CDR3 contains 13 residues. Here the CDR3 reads CAWSPQGWTEAFF. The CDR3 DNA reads TGTGCCTGGAGTCCTCAGGGGTGGACTGAAGCTTTCTTT. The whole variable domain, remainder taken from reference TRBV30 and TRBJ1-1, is SQTIHQWPATLVQPVGSPLSLECTVEGTSNPNLYWYRQAAGRGLQLLFYSVGIGQISSEVPQNLSASRPQDRQFILSSKKLLLSDSGFYLCAWSPQGWTEAFFGQGTRLTVV.

The DNA for the CDR3 is TGCGCCAGCAGCTTGGACTCGACATACAATGAGCAGTTCTTC. Residues: CASSLDSTYNEQFF. The chain has TRBV5-1 and TRBJ2-1; D is unclear. Germline loops: CDR1 SGHRS, CDR2 YFSETQ. V lost 0 bases and J lost 4, with 8 bases in between. CDR3 length equals 14 residues.

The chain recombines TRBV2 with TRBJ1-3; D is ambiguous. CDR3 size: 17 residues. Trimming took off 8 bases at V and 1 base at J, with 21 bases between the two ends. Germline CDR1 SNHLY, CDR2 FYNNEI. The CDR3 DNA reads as TGTGCCAGCCATGGCAGATGGGTAGCTTTTTCTGGAAACACCATATATTTT. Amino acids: CASHGRWVAFSGNTIYF.

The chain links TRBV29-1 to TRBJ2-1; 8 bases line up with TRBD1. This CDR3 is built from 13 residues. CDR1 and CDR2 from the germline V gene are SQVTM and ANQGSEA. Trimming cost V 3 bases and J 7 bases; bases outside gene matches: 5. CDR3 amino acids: CSVDTGGHNEQFF. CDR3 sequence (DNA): TGCAGCGTTGACACAGGGGGGCATAATGAGCAGTTCTTC.

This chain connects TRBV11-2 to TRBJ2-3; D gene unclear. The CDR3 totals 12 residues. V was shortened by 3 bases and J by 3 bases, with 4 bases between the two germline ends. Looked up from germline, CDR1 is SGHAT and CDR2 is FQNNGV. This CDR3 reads CASSFLTDTQYF. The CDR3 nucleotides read TGTGCCAGCAGCTTTCTAACAGATACGCAGTATTTT.

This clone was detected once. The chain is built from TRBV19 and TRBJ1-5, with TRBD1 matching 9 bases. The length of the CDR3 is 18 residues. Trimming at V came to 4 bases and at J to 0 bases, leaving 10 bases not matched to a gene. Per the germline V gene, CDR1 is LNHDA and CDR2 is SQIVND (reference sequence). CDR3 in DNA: TGTGCCAGTAGTACAGGGACAGGGAAAAAATATAGCAATCAGCCCCAGCATTTT. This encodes CASSTGTGKKYSNQPQHF.

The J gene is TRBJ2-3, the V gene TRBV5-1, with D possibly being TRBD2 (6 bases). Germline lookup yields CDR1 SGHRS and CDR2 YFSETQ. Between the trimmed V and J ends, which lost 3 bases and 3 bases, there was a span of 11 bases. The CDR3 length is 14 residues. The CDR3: CASSSPGETDTQYF. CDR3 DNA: TGCGCCAGCAGCTCCCCGGGAGAAACAGATACGCAGTATTTT. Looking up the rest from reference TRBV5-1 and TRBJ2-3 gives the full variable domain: KAGVTQTPRYLIKTRGQQVTLSCSPISGHRSVSWYQQTPGQGLQFLFEYFSETQRNKGNFPGRFSGRQFSNSRSEMNVSTLELGDSALYLCASSSPGETDTQYFGPGTRLTVL.

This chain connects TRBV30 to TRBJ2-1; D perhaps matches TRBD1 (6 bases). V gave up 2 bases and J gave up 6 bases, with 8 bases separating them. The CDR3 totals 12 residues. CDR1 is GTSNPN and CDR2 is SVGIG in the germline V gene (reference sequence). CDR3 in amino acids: CAWSWGPNEQFF. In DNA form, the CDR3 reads TGTGCCTGGAGTTGGGGGCCCAATGAGCAGTTCTTC.

The CDR3 spells CASSSALAGVYNEQFF. Here the CDR3 DNA reads TGTGCCAGCAGCTCTGCCCTAGCGGGGGTCTACAATGAGCAGTTCTTC. This rearrangement joins TRBV7-2 to TRBJ2-1, with 10 bases identical to TRBD2. Germline trimming cut 4 bases from V and 3 bases from J; bases unmatched to any gene: 6. This CDR3 has 16 amino acids. Germline V gene data show CDR1 as SGHTA and CDR2 as FQGNSA.

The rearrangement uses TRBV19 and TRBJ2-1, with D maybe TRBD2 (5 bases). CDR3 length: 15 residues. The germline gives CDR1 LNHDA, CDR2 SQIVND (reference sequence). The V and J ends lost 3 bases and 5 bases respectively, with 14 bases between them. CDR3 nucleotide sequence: TGTGCCAGTAGTATTCGGCTAGCTATCCACAATGAGCAGTTCTTC. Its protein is CASSIRLAIHNEQFF.

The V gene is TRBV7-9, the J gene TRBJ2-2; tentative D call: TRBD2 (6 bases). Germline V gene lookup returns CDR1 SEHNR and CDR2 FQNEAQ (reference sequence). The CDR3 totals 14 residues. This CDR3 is CATIGRIITGELFF. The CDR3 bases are TGTGCTACAATCGGGAGAATCATCACCGGGGAGCTGTTTTTT.